The source of this T cell receptor (beta chain) is a study of blood T cell repertoires in COVID-19. Study context: Some COVID-19 samples were acute and others convalescent; all came from the United States, Italy and Spain. T cells, B-cell-depleted T cells, or PBMCs provided the cDNA or gDNA that served as material.

Clones were read by immunoSEQ multiplex PCR, and TCRdb kept only the in-frame ones, dropping some. This repertoire shows 300,000 to 400,000 clones, 91% found once; its top ten account for around 3.3%. This clone was recorded only once. The CDR3 has 14 amino acids. With 6 bases removed from V and 6 bases from J, the gap between germline ends came to 14 bases. Germline V lookup: CDR1 SNHLY, CDR2 FYNNEI. The sequenced sample was peripheral blood. The J gene is TRBJ2-2, the V gene TRBV2; D gene unclear. This sequence originates from a woman between 18 and 29 years old who had recovered from COVID-19. The CDR3 loop reads CASSRVQRSGELFF. The CDR3 nucleotides are TGTGCCAGCAGCCGGGTTCAACGGTCCGGGGAGCTGTTTTTT. The full variable domain, with the rest looked up from reference TRBV2 and TRBJ2-2, is EPEVTQTPSHQVTQMGQEVILRCVPISNHLYFYWYRQILGQKVEFLVSFYNNEISEKSEIFDDQFSVERPDGSNFTLKIRSTKLEDSAMYFCASSRVQRSGELFFGEGSRLTVL.